The next 15 T cell receptor beta chains were all read from a single sample in a study of low-dose radiotherapy and immunotherapy resistance in tumors. Alpha and beta chains were covered, as first-strand cDNA relied on TRAV- and TRBV-specific primers. A constant-region primer paired with the V-primer adapter amplified TCRs over approximately 20 PCR cycles. In TCRdb, the reads were re-called with MiXCR into one record per CDR3 protein. The sample gives around 7,100 distinct CDR3 sequences, 53% of which show up once; about 13% is in the top ten. These receptors came from a human donor with advanced metastatic prostate, ovarian, gallbladder or colorectal cancer (not recorded which). This table probably holds off-target reads from a library built for another chain.

The rearrangement joins TRBV5-1 to TRBJ1-4; D is possibly TRBD1 (5 bases). From germline, CDR1 is SGHRS and CDR2 YFSETQ. This CDR3 is built from 13 residues. V shed 4 bases and J shed 8 bases, with 12 bases lying between them. CDR3 region: CASSPGTWEKLFF. The CDR3 bases are TGCGCCAGCAGCCCCGGGACTTGGGAAAAACTGTTTTTT.

This clonotype was seen a handful of times. This chain connects TRBV2 to TRBJ1-5, with D tentatively TRBD1 (6 bases). Deletions cut 1 base from V and 7 bases from J, with 14 bases between. CDR3 length: 15 amino acids. Germline CDR1 reads SNHLY; CDR2 reads FYNNEI. The CDR3 region has the DNA TGTGCCAGCAGTGAAGAGGCAGGGGTTTACCAGCCCCAGCATTTT. It translates to CASSEEAGVYQPQHF.

This chain links TRBV29-1 with TRBJ2-7, with TRBD1 matching 10 bases. Germline V CDR1 and CDR2: SQVTM, ANQGSEA. This CDR3 region has 14 residues. After removal of 5 bases from V and 7 bases from J, the junction contained 11 bases not matched to a gene. The CDR3 is CSVLNDRGLGEQYF. CDR3 DNA sequence: TGCAGCGTTTTAAATGACAGGGGGCTGGGAGAGCAGTACTTC.

This clonotype was detected a few times. This chain uses TRBV12-3 or TRBV12-4 with TRBJ2-3; TRBD1 agrees at 7 bases. This CDR3 has 14 amino acids. Germline trimming cut 7 bases from V and 2 bases from J; bases unmatched to any gene: 6. The CDR3 is CASTLDRATDTQYF. As DNA, the CDR3 is TGTGCCAGCACTCTCGACAGGGCCACAGATACGCAGTATTTT.

The rearrangement links TRBV6-6 to TRBJ2-1, with 7 bases fitting TRBD2. The germline V gene encodes CDR1 MNHNY and CDR2 SVGAGI (reference sequence). With V trimmed by 7 bases and J by 2 bases, 8 bases remained unmatched. The CDR3 has 15 residues. Here the CDR3 DNA reads TGTGCCAGCATCGGAGCGAGCGGGGCCTACAATGAGCAGTTCTTC. It is translated as CASIGASGAYNEQFF.

This clonotype has just a few counts. The chain carries TRBV6-5 and TRBJ1-2; 7 bases align to TRBD1. The trim removed 7 bases at V and 2 bases at J, leaving 7 bases unmatched. The V gene's germline CDR1 is MNHEY and CDR2 SVGAGI. The CDR3 has 14 residues. The CDR3 DNA follows: TGTGCCAGCACGGAGACAGGGACCAACTATGGCTACACCTTC. Translated, it gives CASTETGTNYGYTF.

The chain couples TRBV18 to TRBJ2-3; unclear D gene. This CDR3 has 15 amino acids. V lost 1 base and J 0 bases, leaving 8 bases between the germline ends. Germline V gene sequence: CDR1 KGHSH, CDR2 LQKENI. CDR3 coding DNA: TGTGCCAGCTCACCACGCATACCTAGCACAGATACGCAGTATTTT. Its protein is CASSPRIPSTDTQYF. The variable domain in full, completed from reference TRBV18 and TRBJ2-3, reads NAGVMQNPRHLVRRRGQEARLRCSPMKGHSHVYWYRQLPEEGLKFMVYLQKENIIDESGMPKERFSAEFPKEGPSILRIQQVVRGDSAAYFCASSPRIPSTDTQYFGPGTRLTVL.

This clonotype was seen a handful of times. The chain links TRBV5-1 to TRBJ1-5; no firm D call. Per the germline V gene, CDR1 is SGHRS and CDR2 is YFSETQ. The CDR3 runs to 15 residues. V was pared by 0 bases and J by 3 bases, with 10 bases between. The CDR3 protein is CASSLGWGANQPQHF. The CDR3 nucleotides are TGCGCCAGCAGCTTGGGATGGGGTGCCAATCAGCCCCAGCATTTT.

This clonotype was counted a single time. V and J are TRBV5-1 and TRBJ1-2; 8 positions agree with TRBD1. Germline assignment: CDR1 SGHRS and CDR2 YFSETQ. The CDR3 extends over 15 amino acids. J gave up 4 bases and V 0 bases, and 5 bases lay outside the gene matches. The CDR3 spells CASSLGDRGIYGYTF. The CDR3 DNA reads as TGCGCCAGCAGCTTGGGCGACAGGGGAATCTATGGCTACACCTTC.

The chain is built from TRBV28 and TRBJ1-5; D uncertain. Germline assignment: CDR1 MDHEN and CDR2 SYDVKM. V was pared by 7 bases and J by 6 bases, with 13 bases between. This CDR3 contains 13 residues. The CDR3 protein is CASTPARGQPQHF. CDR3 in DNA: TGTGCCAGCACACCCGCCCGGGGTCAGCCCCAGCATTTT.

The chain's CDR3 is CASSLPPKGGNTEAFF. CDR3 in DNA: TGTGCCAGCAGTTTACCACCAAAAGGGGGTAACACTGAAGCTTTCTTT. The chain uses TRBV28 and TRBJ1-1, with D possibly being TRBD1 (6 bases). This CDR3 has 16 amino acids. The germline V and J ends were trimmed by 2 bases and 2 bases, with 15 bases remaining between them. Germline CDR1 and CDR2: MDHEN and SYDVKM.

In DNA, the CDR3 is TGTGCCAGTACCCCCGCAGGGGTTAGGGATCAGCCCCAGCATTTT. Its protein is CASTPAGVRDQPQHF. The gene calls are TRBV19 and TRBJ1-5, with a tentative D call TRBD1 (6 bases). V shed 7 bases and J shed 5 bases, with 18 bases lying between them. The CDR3 loop spans 15 amino acids. CDR1 LNHDA and CDR2 SQIVND come from the germline V gene (reference sequence).

The chain uses TRBV5-1 and TRBJ1-1, with D perhaps matching TRBD1 (5 bases). Germline values: CDR1 SGHRS, CDR2 YFSETQ. Trimming stripped 0 bases from V and 5 bases from J, with 11 bases between. The CDR3 spans 14 residues. CDR3: CASSLDPRGTEAFF. The DNA of the CDR3 is TGCGCCAGCAGCTTGGATCCCCGGGGGACTGAAGCTTTCTTT.

This sequence joins TRBV6-6 and TRBJ1-2; D gene ambiguous. Trimming stripped 10 bases from V and 0 bases from J, with 12 bases between. This CDR3 is 13 amino acids long. Germline loops: CDR1 MNHNY, CDR2 SVGAGI (reference sequence). CDR3 DNA sequence: TGTGCCACCCCCCGGAGCTCTAACTATGGCTACACCTTC. Its translation: CATPRSSNYGYTF.

The rearrangement joins TRBV12-3 or TRBV12-4 to TRBJ2-3; D remains unclear. The V and J ends lost 7 bases and 4 bases respectively, with 21 bases between them. This CDR3 is 16 amino acids long. CDR3 residues: CASTNVISRGADTQYF. The DNA for the CDR3 is TGTGCCAGCACTAATGTGATCTCAAGAGGAGCAGATACGCAGTATTTT.